Presented here are 6 T cell receptor beta chains from one specimen sequenced in a study of cytomegalovirus exposure and HLA in healthy donors. In the PCR, 60 Vbeta and 13 Jbeta primers were used. Assay: immunoSEQ multiplex PCR; the TCRdb copy retains only in-frame clones and omits some. Found here are roughly 190,000 clones, about four fifths of them singletons; the top ten hold around 1.7%. Sequencing input: PBMCs. The source of these receptors is a woman aged 18-35 years in good health and CMV-seronegative.

This clone was seen ten or more times. The chain carries TRBV4-3 and TRBJ1-1, with unresolved D. The ends were cut back, 4 bases at V and 8 bases at J, with 17 bases in the middle. CDR3 length: 14 residues. In germline, CDR1 is LGHNA, CDR2 YSLEER. In DNA form, the CDR3 reads TGCGCCAGCAGCCGAACCTTGGATTCGGGAGAAGCTTTCTTT. Amino acids: CASSRTLDSGEAFF.

The CDR3 loop is CASSTRTANYGYTF. The CDR3 coding sequence is TGTGCCAGCAGCACCCGGACAGCTAACTATGGCTACACCTTC. The chain combines TRBV5-6 with TRBJ1-2; possibly TRBD1 for D (6 bases). There are 14 residues in the CDR3. Looked up from germline, CDR1 is SGHDT and CDR2 is YYEEEE. The V gene lost 4 bases and the J gene lost 0 bases, with 10 bases spanning the gap.

J is TRBJ2-1 and V is TRBV7-6, with 7 bases that match TRBD2. CDR3 length: 18 residues. The V and J ends lost 1 base and 0 bases, in that order; junction bases with no gene match: 9. CDR1 SGHVS and CDR2 FNYEAQ come from the germline V gene. CDR3 in DNA: TGTGCCAGCAGCTTAGTCGATTCAGCGGGGAGCTCCTACAATGAGCAGTTCTTC. It yields the protein CASSLVDSAGSSYNEQFF.

To note about this clone: Other DNA sequences in the sample encode the same CDR3. This chain connects TRBV7-2 to TRBJ1-5, with D unresolved. Trimming took 1 base from V and 6 from J, leaving 7 bases between them. The CDR3 extends over 13 amino acids. CDR1 SGHTA and CDR2 FQGNSA come from the germline V gene. The CDR3, as DNA: TGTGCCAGCAGCTTAGGTTCGGTTCAGCCCCAGCATTTT. Its protein is CASSLGSVQPQHF.

CDR3 nucleotides: TGTGCTAGTGGTTTGGTAGTAACTCGTAGGGGTCGGAATCAGCCCCAGCATTTT. Amino acid sequence: CASGLVVTRRGRNQPQHF. J is TRBJ1-5 and V is TRBV12-5; possibly TRBD1 for D (5 bases). The ends were cut back, 0 bases at V and 4 bases at J, with 19 bases in the middle. CDR1 is LGHNT and CDR2 is FRNRAP in the germline V gene. This CDR3 comprises 18 residues.

The chain recombines TRBV7-8 with TRBJ1-1, with D possibly TRBD1 on 6 matching bases. V was trimmed by 3 bases and J by 0 bases, leaving 20 bases between them. This CDR3 has 18 amino acids. Germline V gives CDR1 SGHVS, CDR2 FQNEAQ. The CDR3 loop is CASSLSQQGHFVNTEAFF. The CDR3 DNA reads as TGTGCCAGCAGCTTGAGTCAGCAGGGGCATTTCGTGAACACTGAAGCTTTCTTT. The variable domain in full, completed from reference TRBV7-8 and TRBJ1-1, reads GAGVSQSPRYKVAKRGQDVALRCDPISGHVSLFWYQQALGQGPEFLTYFQNEAQLDKSGLPSDRFFAERPEGSVSTLKIQRTQQEDSAVYLCASSLSQQGHFVNTEAFFGQGTRLTVV.